This passage covers 18 T cell receptor beta chains from one sample sequenced in a study of T-cell memory formation after mild COVID-19. A single record per CDR3 protein comes from TCRdb applying MiXCR to the 5' RACE reads. The data contain more than 150,000 distinct CDR3 sequences, about a fifth of them seen just once; the ten biggest clones take up approximately 4%. The material sequenced was PBMCs or a T cell subset sorted from them (not recorded which). These receptors were taken from a man aged 18 to 30 who had mild COVID-19 (a few samples of this study predate the infection). Cell type and time point are not known.

The table lists this clonotype with a few counts. This chain links TRBV6-2 or TRBV6-3 with TRBJ1-3; D remains unclear. This CDR3 is built from 11 residues. With 6 bases removed from V and 10 bases from J, the gap between germline ends came to 10 bases. Germline lookup yields CDR1 MNHEY and CDR2 SVGEGT. CDR3 protein: CASSQRGTIYF. CDR3 in DNA: TGTGCCAGCAGCCAACGAGGGACCATATATTTT.

The CDR3 sequence: CASSYTDRSDTQYF. CDR3 DNA: TGTGCCAGCAGTTACACCGACAGATCAGATACGCAGTATTTT. This chain uses TRBV6-5 with TRBJ2-3; D is perhaps TRBD1 (5 bases). Germline V gene sequence: CDR1 MNHEY, CDR2 SVGAGI. Trimming pared 2 bases from V and 4 bases from J, leaving 10 bases between. The CDR3 spans 14 residues.

The gene calls are TRBV19 and TRBJ1-5, with unresolved D. V lost 10 bases and J lost 5, with 15 bases in between. The germline V gene has CDR1 LNHDA and CDR2 SQIVND (reference sequence). The CDR3 sequence is 13 residues long. CDR3 in amino acids: CATRETRYQPQHF. Here the CDR3 DNA reads TGTGCCACTCGTGAGACACGTTATCAGCCCCAGCATTTT. The full variable domain, with the rest looked up from reference TRBV19 and TRBJ1-5, is DGGITQSPKYLFRKEGQNVTLSCEQNLNHDAMYWYRQDPGQGLRLIYYSQIVNDFQKGDIAEGYSVSREKKESFPLTVTSAQKNPTAFYLCATRETRYQPQHFGDGTRLSIL.

In its sample, this clonotype was seen many times. V gene TRBV5-1 combines with J gene TRBJ2-3; D gene uncertain. Germline V lookup: CDR1 SGHRS, CDR2 YFSETQ. This CDR3 has 14 residues. Trimming pared 0 bases from V and 0 bases from J, leaving 5 bases between. The CDR3 sequence: CASSLEQSTDTQYF. DNA for the CDR3: TGCGCCAGCAGCTTGGAACAGAGCACAGATACGCAGTATTTT.

The chain employs TRBV25-1 and TRBJ1-4, with D possibly being TRBD1 (6 bases). This CDR3 is 16 amino acids long. Germline assignment: CDR1 MGHDK and CDR2 SYGVNS. The V end lost 4 bases, the J end lost 5 bases, and 17 bases lay between the germline ends. CDR3 sequence (DNA): TGTGCCAGCAGTGGGGGTGGACAGAGCTTAAATGAAAAACTGTTTTTT. Residues: CASSGGGQSLNEKLFF.

The rearrangement uses TRBV12-3 or TRBV12-4 and TRBJ2-7; D is undetermined. Trimming pared 7 bases from V and 0 bases from J, leaving 10 bases between. CDR3 length: 13 residues. CDR3 sequence: CASKEVNSYEQYF. CDR3 coding DNA: TGTGCCAGCAAAGAGGTCAACTCCTACGAGCAGTACTTC.

The rearrangement uses TRBV9 and TRBJ1-1; no definite D call. The CDR3 length is 11 residues. CDR1 is SGDLS, CDR2 YYNGEE, per germline. The V gene lost 2 bases and the J gene lost 7 bases, with 6 bases spanning the gap. The CDR3 DNA sequence: TGTGCCAGCAGCGTGAACGGTGAAGCTTTCTTT. It yields the protein CASSVNGEAFF.

Only a few counts were recorded for this clonotype. The genes are TRBV6-6 and TRBJ1-1; D possibly corresponds to TRBD1 (6 bases). Deletions cut 3 bases from V and 5 bases from J, with 13 bases between. There are 14 residues in the CDR3. Germline CDR1 MNHNY, CDR2 SVGAGI (reference sequence). CDR3 sequence reads: CASSYGGPVTEAFF. The CDR3 region has the DNA TGTGCCAGCAGTTATGGGGGGCCGGTGACTGAAGCTTTCTTT.

This clonotype was found many times. J is TRBJ2-1 and V is TRBV7-6; D uncertain. The V end lost 5 bases, the J end lost 7 bases, and 6 bases lay between the germline ends. The CDR3 consists of 11 residues. CDR1 SGHVS and CDR2 FNYEAQ come from the germline V gene. The CDR3 DNA sequence: TGTGCCAGCAGCCTACGTAATGAGCAGTTCTTC. As protein: CASSLRNEQFF.

This clonotype was found a few times. The chain combines TRBV7-9 with TRBJ1-6, with D possibly being TRBD1 (5 bases). CDR3 length: 14 residues. The V end was cut by 3 bases, the J end by 7 bases, with 10 bases between. CDR1 SEHNR and CDR2 FQNEAQ come from the germline V gene (reference sequence). The CDR3 region has the DNA TGTGCCAGCAGCTTGGGACGGGCAAATTCACCCCTCCACTTT. As protein: CASSLGRANSPLHF.

The CDR3 here is CASETSGGAGEQFF. The CDR3 DNA follows: TGCGCCAGCGAGACTAGCGGGGGGGCCGGTGAGCAGTTCTTC. The chain has TRBV5-1 and TRBJ2-1; 14 bases fit TRBD2. Per the germline V gene, CDR1 is SGHRS and CDR2 is YFSETQ. This CDR3 contains 14 residues. The trim removed 7 bases at V and 9 bases at J, leaving 6 bases unmatched.

The rearrangement joins TRBV29-1 to TRBJ2-7; D uncertain. The CDR3 has 13 amino acids. The V end was cut by 5 bases, the J end by 1 base, with 12 bases between. Germline CDR1 and CDR2: SQVTM and ANQGSEA. CDR3 amino acids: CSVSSLLSYEQYF. CDR3 nucleotide sequence: TGCAGCGTTTCCAGTCTATTATCCTACGAGCAGTACTTC.

This clonotype occurred a few times. The genes are TRBV6-4 and TRBJ2-3; a possible D gene is TRBD2 (5 bases). V was pared by 6 bases and J by 2 bases, with 21 bases between. The CDR3 is 17 residues long. Germline CDR1 MRHNA, CDR2 SNTAGT. The CDR3 sequence is CASSRTASGTTTDTQYF. DNA for the CDR3: TGTGCCAGCAGCAGGACTGCAAGCGGCACTACCACAGATACGCAGTATTTT.

This clonotype was observed once. The chain couples TRBV28 to TRBJ1-2; 10 nucleotides line up with TRBD1. The CDR3 loop spans 14 amino acids. CDR1 is MDHEN, CDR2 SYDVKM, per germline. V was clipped by 7 bases and J by 6 bases; unmatched bases: 8. Written as DNA, the CDR3 is TGTGCCAGCAAGACAGGGGGCATTTGGGATGGCTACACCTTC. Amino acid sequence: CASKTGGIWDGYTF.

The J gene is TRBJ1-6, the V gene TRBV7-2, with D unclear. The germline V gene has CDR1 SGHTA and CDR2 FQGNSA. This CDR3 region has 13 residues. V lost 1 base, J lost 7 bases, and 5 bases lay in between. In DNA form, the CDR3 reads TGTGCCAGCAGCTTAGTCGTGAATTCACCCCTCCACTTT. This translates into CASSLVVNSPLHF.

This clonotype was counted many times. This rearrangement joins TRBV12-3 or TRBV12-4 to TRBJ1-2, with D hard to call. The CDR3 has 12 residues. With 3 bases removed from V and 5 bases from J, the gap between germline ends came to 7 bases. The CDR3: CASSLELYGYTF. CDR3 nucleotide sequence: TGTGCCAGCAGTTTGGAGCTATATGGCTACACCTTC.

The V gene is TRBV4-1, the J gene TRBJ1-2; tentative D call: TRBD1 (5 bases). Deletions cut 1 base from V and 4 bases from J, with 13 bases between. This CDR3 region has 15 residues. Looked up from germline, CDR1 is MGHRA and CDR2 is YSYEKL. CDR3 sequence reads: CASSQAPGTGYGYTF. In nucleotides, the CDR3 is TGCGCCAGCAGCCAAGCACCAGGGACGGGCTATGGCTACACCTTC.

This clonotype was observed a handful of times. The chain recombines TRBV12-3 or TRBV12-4 with TRBJ1-4, with D unclear. The CDR3 length is 15 residues. Trimming left V 6 bases short and J 2 bases short, with 13 bases between. The CDR3 DNA reads as TGTGCCAGCAGCTGGGCCGGGAGGACTAATGAAAAACTGTTTTTT. It yields the protein CASSWAGRTNEKLFF.